Below are 28 T cell receptor beta chains sequenced from a single sample in a study of blood T cell repertoires in COVID-19. The table came from immunoSEQ multiplex PCR; TCRdb's copy has only in-frame clones and leaves some out. The profile shows fewer than 200,000 clones, approximately 80% of them singletons. What was sequenced was PBMCs or T cells enriched from blood (not recorded which). The receptor set was obtained from a man over 45 who had recovered from COVID-19.

This sequence joins TRBV5-6 and TRBJ2-7; possible D gene TRBD2, 7 bases. The germline V gene has CDR1 SGHDT and CDR2 YYEEEE. V lost 0 bases and J 6 bases, leaving 13 bases between the germline ends. The CDR3 loop spans 14 amino acids. The CDR3 DNA follows: TGTGCCAGCAGCTTGGCGGGGGGCTCCGGCGAGCAGTACTTC. Its protein is CASSLAGGSGEQYF.

The gene calls are TRBV18 and TRBJ2-3; D is ambiguous. This CDR3 is 13 amino acids long. V lost 2 bases to trimming and J lost 6 bases, with 9 bases between them. Germline assignment: CDR1 KGHSH and CDR2 LQKENI. CDR3 nucleotide sequence: TGTGCCAGCTCACCAAGTCTCGAGGATACGCAGTATTTT. It specifies CASSPSLEDTQYF.

Written as DNA, the CDR3 is TGTGCCAGCAGCGCATCAGACAGTTCCCTGAACACTGAAGCTTTCTTT. Encoded protein: CASSASDSSLNTEAFF. The V gene is TRBV5-4, the J gene TRBJ1-1; possibly TRBD1 for D (5 bases). The germline V gene has CDR1 SGHNT and CDR2 YYREEE (reference sequence). The CDR3 is made up of 16 amino acids. The V end lost 4 bases, the J end lost 0 bases, and 16 bases lay between the germline ends.

V gene TRBV30 combines with J gene TRBJ2-7; TRBD2 matches at 9 bases. The ends lost 4 bases at V and 3 bases at J; junction bases unmatched: 10. CDR1 GTSNPN and CDR2 SVGIG come from the germline V gene (reference sequence). This CDR3 comprises 15 residues. The CDR3 DNA follows: TGTGCCTGGAATTCTGAGCGGGGGGCTCTCTACGAGCAGTACTTC. This gives the protein CAWNSERGALYEQYF.

The V gene is TRBV3-1 (or the pseudogene TRBV3-2), the J gene TRBJ1-2; tentative D call: TRBD1 (6 bases). The CDR3 runs to 15 residues. Germline-derived CDR1 and CDR2 are LGHDT and YNNKEL (reference sequence). V was trimmed by 0 bases and J by 8 bases, leaving 16 bases between them. In nucleotides, the CDR3 is TGTGCCAGCAGCCAAGACCCACTCAGGGGAGAGGGCTACACCTTC. Protein: CASSQDPLRGEGYTF.

As for this clone: Germline is not matched at one junction end, which may reflect a read error. The gene calls are TRBV7-9 and TRBJ2-3, with D perhaps TRBD2 (7 bases). This CDR3 has 12 residues. Germline loops: CDR1 SEHNR, CDR2 FQNEAQ (reference sequence). The DNA for the CDR3 is TGTGCCAGCAGCCTAGCGGACAGCGCGCAGTATTTT. Its translation: CASSLADSAQYF.

The rearrangement joins TRBV27 to TRBJ1-1; 7 positions match TRBD1. This CDR3 is built from 18 residues. CDR1 is MNHEY and CDR2 is SMNVEV in the germline V gene (reference sequence). V was clipped by 3 bases and J by 0 bases; unmatched bases: 13. The CDR3 is CASSLTPIFTGVNTEAFF. The DNA for the CDR3 is TGTGCCAGCAGTTTGACTCCGATCTTTACAGGGGTGAACACTGAAGCTTTCTTT.

The rearrangement joins TRBV4-2 to TRBJ2-5; possibly TRBD2 for D (6 bases). Germline V gene sequence: CDR1 LGHNA, CDR2 YNFKEQ. The CDR3 totals 15 residues. Trimming removed 1 base at V and 4 bases at J, with 13 bases between. The CDR3 loop reads CASSQARGGVETQYF. The CDR3 DNA follows: TGTGCCAGCAGCCAAGCGAGAGGCGGGGTAGAGACCCAGTACTTC.

Here the CDR3 DNA reads TGTGCCAGCACCACGGACAGGGGGGAAGCTTTCTTT. The encoded protein is CASTTDRGEAFF. The V gene is TRBV5-6, the J gene TRBJ1-1; 10 nucleotides agree with TRBD1. This CDR3 has 12 amino acids. Germline lookup yields CDR1 SGHDT and CDR2 YYEEEE. Trimming removed 6 bases from V and 8 bases from J; junction bases left unmatched: 4.

This chain joins TRBV28 and TRBJ1-1, with D maybe TRBD1 (5 bases). Germline CDR1 is MDHEN and CDR2 is SYDVKM. This CDR3 comprises 12 residues. V lost 7 bases, J lost 7 bases, and 13 bases lay in between. In DNA, the CDR3 is TGTGCCAGCACGAGTACAGGCCGTGAAGCTTTCTTT. Protein sequence: CASTSTGREAFF.

This chain links TRBV6-5 with TRBJ2-2, with D perhaps TRBD2 (5 bases). The germline V gene encodes CDR1 MNHEY and CDR2 SVGAGI. V lost 7 bases to trimming and J lost 8 bases, with 8 bases between them. There are 11 residues in the CDR3. CDR3 sequence reads: CASTSGGELFF. For the CDR3, the DNA is TGTGCCAGCACCTCGGGGGGGGAGCTGTTTTTT.

The DNA for the CDR3 is TGTGCCAGCAGCAGACAGTCAACTAATGAAAAACTGTTTTTT. It encodes CASSRQSTNEKLFF. The rearrangement joins TRBV9 to TRBJ1-4; D is possibly TRBD1 (5 bases). There are 14 residues in the CDR3. CDR1 is SGDLS and CDR2 is YYNGEE in the germline V gene. Trimming pared 4 bases from V and 0 bases from J, leaving 7 bases between.

This rearrangement joins TRBV5-6 to TRBJ2-1, with 9 bases fitting TRBD2. There are 17 residues in the CDR3. V dropped 0 bases and J dropped 7; count of bases not matched to a gene: 11. Germline CDR1 reads SGHDT; CDR2 reads YYEEEE. The CDR3 sequence is CASSLASGATWGNEQFF. CDR3 coding DNA: TGTGCCAGCAGCTTGGCTAGCGGGGCTACTTGGGGGAATGAGCAGTTCTTC.

The chain carries TRBV27 and TRBJ1-5; no clear D gene. Per the germline V gene, CDR1 is MNHEY and CDR2 is SMNVEV (reference sequence). The CDR3 length is 15 residues. V dropped 0 bases and J dropped 5 bases, with 11 bases sitting between them. The CDR3 protein is CASSLSGMRDQPQHF. In DNA, the CDR3 is TGTGCCAGCAGTTTATCGGGGATGCGGGATCAGCCCCAGCATTTT.

This chain joins TRBV20-1 and TRBJ1-6; no definite D call. The V and J ends lost 3 bases and 0 bases respectively, with 15 bases between them. Germline CDR1 DFQATT, CDR2 SNEGSKA (reference sequence). The CDR3 consists of 17 residues. CDR3 sequence: CSASGITPSSYNSPLHF. CDR3 coding DNA: TGCAGTGCTAGTGGCATTACCCCGAGCTCCTATAATTCACCCCTCCACTTT.

This clone was seen a single time. The chain combines TRBV6-2 or TRBV6-3 with TRBJ2-2; the match to TRBD2 covers 12 bases. The V gene end was trimmed by 6 bases and the J gene end by 0 bases; junction bases not matched to a gene: 11. The CDR3 runs 19 residues. Looked up from germline, CDR1 is MNHEY and CDR2 is SVGEGT. CDR3 protein: CASSQRTGLAGSNTGELFF. CDR3 nucleotides: TGTGCCAGCAGCCAACGAACAGGACTAGCGGGATCGAACACCGGGGAGCTGTTTTTT.

This clone was seen a handful of times. The chain links TRBV5-5 to TRBJ1-2; 10 bases match TRBD1. The CDR3 contains 15 residues. Germline V gives CDR1 SGHKS, CDR2 YYEKEE (reference sequence). Losses at the gene ends were 2 bases for V and 2 bases for J; bases not matched to a gene: 3. The CDR3 bases are TGTGCCAGCAGCTTAAGGACAGGGGGAAACTATGGCTACACCTTC. Encoded protein: CASSLRTGGNYGYTF.

This chain links TRBV9 with TRBJ1-1; a possible D gene is TRBD1 (5 bases). Germline V lookup: CDR1 SGDLS, CDR2 YYNGEE. V gave up 4 bases and J gave up 1 base, with 11 bases separating them. The CDR3 is 14 amino acids. CDR3 residues: CASSLTTGNTEAFF. Written as DNA, the CDR3 is TGTGCCAGCAGCCTAACAACAGGGAACACTGAAGCTTTCTTT. Together with reference TRBV9 and TRBJ1-1, the CDR3 gives the full variable domain: DSGVTQTPKHLITATGQRVTLRCSPRSGDLSVYWYQQSLDQGLQFLIQYYNGEERAKGNILERFSAQQFPDLHSELNLSSLELGDSALYFCASSLTTGNTEAFFGQGTRLTVV.

This clone was observed a single time. The V and J genes are TRBV15 and TRBJ1-5; D not certain. The V gene's germline CDR1 is LNHNV and CDR2 YYDKDF (reference sequence). V dropped 1 base and J dropped 0 bases, with 10 bases sitting between them. This CDR3 region has 16 residues. The CDR3: CATSRGGGLSNQPQHF. DNA for the CDR3: TGTGCCACCAGCAGAGGTGGCGGGCTTAGCAATCAGCCCCAGCATTTT.

The genes are TRBV5-1 and TRBJ2-7; weak D call: TRBD2 (6 bases). This CDR3 has 14 residues. Deletions cut 4 bases from V and 0 bases from J, with 11 bases between. Germline CDR1 is SGHRS and CDR2 is YFSETQ. The CDR3 loop is CASSAGPYSYEQYF. CDR3 nucleotides: TGCGCCAGCAGCGCGGGACCGTACTCCTACGAGCAGTACTTC. Supplemented by reference TRBV5-1 and TRBJ2-7, the full variable domain reads KAGVTQTPRYLIKTRGQQVTLSCSPISGHRSVSWYQQTPGQGLQFLFEYFSETQRNKGNFPGRFSGRQFSNSRSEMNVSTLELGDSALYLCASSAGPYSYEQYFGPGTRLTVT.

This clone was picked up one time. V is TRBV7-9 and J is TRBJ1-1; D possibly corresponds to TRBD1 (5 bases). Germline CDR1 reads SEHNR; CDR2 reads FQNEAQ (reference sequence). CDR3 size: 14 residues. Between the trimmed V and J ends, which lost 1 base and 4 bases, there was a span of 10 bases. The CDR3: CASSLDGGFTEAFF. As DNA, the CDR3 is TGTGCCAGCAGCTTAGACGGGGGGTTCACTGAAGCTTTCTTT. The full variable domain, rest sourced from reference TRBV7-9 and TRBJ1-1, is DTGVSQNPRHKITKRGQNVTFRCDPISEHNRLYWYRQTLGQGPEFLTYFQNEAQLEKSRLLSDRFSAERPKGSFSTLEIQRTEQGDSAMYLCASSLDGGFTEAFFGQGTRLTVV.

There are a few counts of this clone. The rearrangement links TRBV6-2 or TRBV6-3 to TRBJ2-7; D uncertain. Germline CDR1 reads MNHEY; CDR2 reads SVGEGT. The CDR3 runs 12 residues. V shed 5 bases and J shed 6 bases, with 11 bases lying between them. CDR3 sequence (DNA): TGTGCCAGCAGTCCCCGGAGAGCCGAGCAGTACTTC. It encodes CASSPRRAEQYF.

The chain joins TRBV11-2 to TRBJ2-1; D may be TRBD2 (6 bases). Germline V CDR1 and CDR2: SGHAT, FQNNGV. The CDR3 has 15 residues. Trimming left V 7 bases short and J 7 bases short, with 20 bases between. CDR3 residues: CASTGGQLTRNEQFF. CDR3 DNA sequence: TGTGCCAGCACAGGAGGGCAGCTTACGCGGAATGAGCAGTTCTTC.

This clone has a single count. The CDR3 loop is CASSSPGNTEAFF. The CDR3 region has the DNA TGTGCCAGTAGTTCTCCAGGGAACACTGAAGCTTTCTTT. V usage is TRBV19 and J usage is TRBJ1-1, with D unclear. The CDR3 is 13 amino acids. The germline CDR1 and CDR2 sequences are LNHDA and SQIVND (reference sequence). The V gene lost 5 bases and the J gene lost 1 base, with 8 bases spanning the gap.

This clone was seen just once. The genes are TRBV5-5 and TRBJ1-1; D possibly corresponds to TRBD1 (5 bases). With 4 bases removed from V and 8 bases from J, the gap between germline ends came to 15 bases. The germline V gene has CDR1 SGHKS and CDR2 YYEKEE (reference sequence). The CDR3 has 13 amino acids. DNA of the CDR3: TGTGCCAGCAGCCCACCGTGGGGGGGGGAAGCTTTCTTT. Translation gives CASSPPWGGEAFF.

This chain connects TRBV11-3 to TRBJ2-7, with 10 bases fitting TRBD1. The CDR3 covers 14 residues. Per germline, CDR1 SGHNT and CDR2 YENEEA. After removal of 5 bases from V and 7 bases from J, the junction contained 8 bases not matched to a gene. The CDR3 sequence: CASSPGQGSLEQYF. DNA for the CDR3: TGTGCCAGCAGCCCGGGACAGGGGTCCCTTGAGCAGTACTTC.

CDR3 sequence reads: CASSLNDGTAYGYTF. The CDR3 DNA sequence: TGTGCCAGCAGCCTCAATGATGGGACAGCCTATGGCTACACCTTC. The rearrangement uses TRBV7-9 and TRBJ1-2; 7 bases map to TRBD1. The CDR3 contains 15 residues. Per the germline V gene, CDR1 is SEHNR and CDR2 is FQNEAQ (reference sequence). The ends lost 5 bases at V and 4 bases at J; junction bases unmatched: 10.

This clone was observed a few times. The chain combines TRBV28 with TRBJ2-1; 12 bases fit TRBD2. V lost 5 bases to trimming and J lost 0 bases; unmatched junction nucleotides: 8. The CDR3 has 18 residues. CDR1 and CDR2 from the germline V gene are MDHEN and SYDVKM. CDR3 coding DNA: TGTGCCAGCAGTCCAGCTAGCGGGGGGGCCTTCTCCTACAATGAGCAGTTCTTC. Its translation is CASSPASGGAFSYNEQFF.